Below are 19 T cell receptor beta chains sequenced from a single sample in a study of neurological immune-mediated disorders. TCRdb itself ran the 5' RACE reads through MiXCR, one entry per CDR3 protein. This sample has tens of thousands of distinct CDR3 sequences, with 12% found just once. The sequencing sample was made of PBMCs. These receptors came from a man aged 55 to 70 in good health.

The chain has TRBV15 and TRBJ2-7, with 7 nucleotides matching TRBD1. This CDR3 has 16 amino acids. The ends lost 4 bases at V and 2 bases at J; junction bases unmatched: 11. The V gene's germline CDR1 is LNHNV and CDR2 YYDKDF (reference sequence). The CDR3 is CATSKTGEPLTYEQYF. The CDR3 DNA reads as TGTGCCACCAGCAAAACAGGGGAACCCTTAACCTACGAGCAGTACTTC.

This clonotype was seen at least ten times. CDR3 sequence reads: CASSIRTAYEQYF. The CDR3 DNA reads as TGTGCCAGTAGTATCCGGACAGCCTACGAGCAGTACTTC. The chain employs TRBV19 and TRBJ2-7, with a possible D match to TRBD1 (6 bases). V lost 3 bases and J 2 bases, leaving 8 bases between the germline ends. CDR1 and CDR2 (germline): LNHDA, SQIVND (reference sequence). The CDR3 totals 13 residues.

This clonotype has only a few counts. V and J are TRBV6-5 and TRBJ2-7; no definite D call. The V end lost 0 bases, the J end lost 5 bases, and 8 bases lay between the germline ends. CDR1 MNHEY and CDR2 SVGAGI come from the germline V gene. CDR3 length: 13 residues. CDR3 DNA sequence: TGTGCCAGCAGTTACTCGGCGCAAGACGAGCAGTACTTC. It is translated as CASSYSAQDEQYF.

This clonotype appeared many times. V gene TRBV10-2 combines with J gene TRBJ2-7; D might be TRBD2 (5 bases). Looked up from germline, CDR1 is WSHSY and CDR2 is SAAADI. V lost 3 bases and J lost 2, with 20 bases in between. The CDR3 runs to 17 residues. CDR3 coding DNA: TGCGCCAGCAGTGAAGGCCAGAGGACTCTCTTCACCTACGAGCAGTACTTC. Translating it yields CASSEGQRTLFTYEQYF.

This clonotype was observed many times. V usage is TRBV7-2 and J usage is TRBJ1-1; D uncertain. This CDR3 has 16 residues. CDR1 SGHTA and CDR2 FQGNSA come from the germline V gene. Trimming stripped 3 bases from V and 3 bases from J, with 17 bases between. In DNA form, the CDR3 reads TGTGCCAGCAGCTTTAGCGGCGGGCATTCCTACACTGAAGCTTTCTTT. This encodes CASSFSGGHSYTEAFF.

This clonotype was seen many times. The chain has TRBV5-1 and TRBJ2-2; D perhaps matches TRBD1 (6 bases). The CDR3 runs 17 residues. The ends were cut back, 4 bases at V and 1 base at J, with 17 bases in the middle. Germline V gene sequence: CDR1 SGHRS, CDR2 YFSETQ. The CDR3 coding sequence is TGCGCCAGCAGCCCTCTCCCTACAGGGCTGAACACCGGGGAGCTGTTTTTT. Protein: CASSPLPTGLNTGELFF.

This clonotype has ten or more counts. The CDR3 loop is CASSSEGQGYNEQYF. The CDR3 nucleotides read TGTGCCAGCAGTTCGGAAGGACAGGGTTATAACGAGCAGTACTTC. The gene calls are TRBV27 and TRBJ2-7; 8 bases are shared with TRBD1. CDR3 length equals 15 residues. V lost 4 bases, J lost 5 bases, and 10 bases stayed unmatched. Germline CDR1 reads MNHEY; CDR2 reads SMNVEV (reference sequence).

This clonotype was observed many times. The rearrangement joins TRBV6-5 to TRBJ1-2; D is ambiguous. Trimming left V 5 bases short and J 0 bases short, with 16 bases between. There are 16 residues in the CDR3. The V gene's germline CDR1 is MNHEY and CDR2 SVGAGI. This chain's CDR3 is CASSLSRTAANYGYTF. The DNA of the CDR3 is TGTGCCAGCAGTCTGTCACGGACGGCAGCTAACTATGGCTACACCTTC.

The chain employs TRBV3-1 and TRBJ2-1; TRBD1 is a possible D gene (6 bases). Germline lookup yields CDR1 LGHDT and CDR2 YNNKEL (reference sequence). The CDR3 spans 14 residues. V was shortened by 3 bases and J by 5 bases, with 11 bases between the two germline ends. The CDR3 protein is CASSHAGADNEQFF. CDR3 nucleotides: TGTGCCAGCAGCCACGCAGGGGCCGACAATGAGCAGTTCTTC.

This clonotype has ten or more counts. The chain is built from TRBV5-1 and TRBJ2-3; a weak D match, TRBD1 (6 bases). Trimming took off 4 bases at V and 0 bases at J, with 12 bases between the two ends. Germline V lookup: CDR1 SGHRS, CDR2 YFSETQ. The CDR3 is 15 amino acids. The CDR3 DNA is TGCGCCAGCAGCCGCTCGGACAGTAGCACAGATACGCAGTATTTT. This sequence encodes CASSRSDSSTDTQYF. The full variable domain, in which reference TRBV5-1 and TRBJ2-3 provide the parts outside the CDR3, is KAGVTQTPRYLIKTRGQQVTLSCSPISGHRSVSWYQQTPGQGLQFLFEYFSETQRNKGNFPGRFSGRQFSNSRSEMNVSTLELGDSALYLCASSRSDSSTDTQYFGPGTRLTVL.

V is TRBV27 and J is TRBJ2-3; 9 nucleotides align to TRBD1. This CDR3 is 17 amino acids long. The ends lost 5 bases at V and 4 bases at J; junction bases unmatched: 13. The germline V gene encodes CDR1 MNHEY and CDR2 SMNVEV (reference sequence). CDR3 in amino acids: CASSQYQPGQGSDTQYF. The CDR3 DNA follows: TGTGCCAGCAGTCAGTACCAACCGGGACAGGGCTCAGATACGCAGTATTTT.

This clonotype was counted at least ten times. The J gene is TRBJ2-6, the V gene TRBV4-1; D remains ambiguous. The germline CDR1 and CDR2 sequences are MGHRA and YSYEKL. This CDR3 contains 17 residues. Trimming took off 1 base at V and 0 bases at J, with 10 bases between the two ends. This CDR3 reads CASSQVSHRSGANVLTF. In nucleotides, the CDR3 is TGCGCCAGCAGCCAAGTTAGTCATCGCTCTGGGGCCAACGTCCTGACTTTC.

This clonotype showed up many times. V and J are TRBV6-5 and TRBJ2-7, with D possibly being TRBD1 (7 bases). With 0 bases removed from V and 4 bases from J, the gap between germline ends came to 13 bases. The CDR3 loop spans 15 amino acids. Germline V gene sequence: CDR1 MNHEY, CDR2 SVGAGI. Written as DNA, the CDR3 is TGTGCCAGCAGTTACTCTGGGCAGGGGGGATACGAGCAGTACTTC. Its translation is CASSYSGQGGYEQYF.

Ten or more counts support this clonotype. V is TRBV11-1 and J is TRBJ1-3; 8 bases fit TRBD1. The V segment lost 4 bases and the J segment 7 bases; nucleotides outside the gene matches: 3. The CDR3 has 13 residues. Germline CDR1 reads SGHAT; CDR2 reads FQDESV (reference sequence). The CDR3 DNA sequence: TGTGCCAGCAGCTCGAGACAGGGGAACACCATATATTTT. Residues: CASSSRQGNTIYF. Full variable domain (missing parts from reference TRBV11-1 and TRBJ1-3): EAEVAQSPRYKITEKSQAVAFWCDPISGHATLYWYRQILGQGPELLVQFQDESVVDDSQLPKDRFSAERLKGVDSTLKIQPAELGDSAMYLCASSSRQGNTIYFGEGSWLTVV.

In this sample, this clonotype turned up many times. DNA of the CDR3: TGCAGTGCTAGAATGGGGCAGGGAGTACCTGAAGCTTTCTTT. This codes for CSARMGQGVPEAFF. The rearrangement joins TRBV20-1 to TRBJ1-1, with D possibly TRBD1 on 5 matching bases. The CDR3 contains 14 residues. V gave up 2 bases and J gave up 6 bases, with 16 bases separating them. The germline CDR1 and CDR2 sequences are DFQATT and SNEGSKA (reference sequence).

This clonotype occurred many times. The genes are TRBV20-1 and TRBJ2-3; D is perhaps TRBD1 or TRBD2 (6 bases each). CDR3 length: 14 amino acids. Germline CDR1 reads DFQATT; CDR2 reads SNEGSKA (reference sequence). V was cut by 2 bases and J by 0 bases, with 9 bases left in between. This CDR3 reads CSARWGASTDTQYF. The CDR3 DNA reads as TGCAGTGCTAGATGGGGGGCCAGCACAGATACGCAGTATTTT.

At least ten counts were recorded for this clonotype. The V and J genes are TRBV4-3 and TRBJ1-1, with 8 bases identical to TRBD1. Losses at the gene ends were 2 bases for V and 5 bases for J; bases not matched to a gene: 7. CDR3 length: 15 residues. The germline gives CDR1 LGHNA, CDR2 YSLEER. CDR3 DNA sequence: TGCGCCAGCAGCCAACTCTCACAGGGGGGAACTGAAGCTTTCTTT. Translated: CASSQLSQGGTEAFF.

The sample holds many counts of this clonotype. The chain has TRBV14 and TRBJ2-7; no firm D call. Trimming removed 4 bases from V and 4 bases from J, with 17 bases in between. This CDR3 is 15 amino acids long. Germline CDR1 is SGHDN and CDR2 is FVKESK. CDR3 DNA sequence: TGTGCCAGCAGCCCCCCACGACCTCCACCATACGAGCAGTACTTC. Its protein is CASSPPRPPPYEQYF.

This clonotype was seen at least ten times. The gene calls are TRBV12-3 or TRBV12-4 and TRBJ1-2, with D perhaps matching TRBD1 (5 bases). Trimming stripped 3 bases from V and 8 bases from J, with 16 bases between. The CDR3 extends over 14 amino acids. The CDR3 region is CASSFLGGGEGYTF. The CDR3 region has the DNA TGTGCCAGCAGTTTCCTCGGGGGGGGGGAAGGCTACACCTTC.